A single sample gave rise to the 17 T cell receptor beta chains below, sequenced in a study of neoadjuvant nivolumab and ipilimumab in lung cancer. The assay was immunoSEQ multiplex PCR, and TCRdb's table has in-frame clones only and misses some. The repertoire consists of approximately 7,700 clones, with around 86% occurring once and the leading ten covering 2.4%. Material: tumor tissue, obtained after neoadjuvant nivolumab, alone or with ipilimumab, at or shortly before surgery. The receptors originated from an adult with non-small cell lung cancer. Some clones in this sample may be carry-over from other donors' samples.

J is TRBJ1-2 and V is TRBV6-1; 9 bases are a match to TRBD1. V dropped 2 bases and J dropped 7; count of bases not matched to a gene: 5. This CDR3 is 14 amino acids long. In germline, CDR1 is MNHNS, CDR2 SASEGT. DNA of the CDR3: TGTGCCAGCAGTGAAACGGGACAGGGATTTGGCTACACCTTC. The encoded protein is CASSETGQGFGYTF.

This CDR3 is CASSLGPGTGGGYGYTF. The CDR3 region has the DNA TGTGCCAGCAGCTTAGGCCCCGGGACAGGGGGCGGGTATGGCTACACCTTC. This chain connects TRBV7-2 to TRBJ1-2, with 12 positions matching TRBD1. This CDR3 contains 17 residues. Losses at the gene ends were 1 base for V and 5 bases for J; bases not matched to a gene: 8. CDR1 SGHTA and CDR2 FQGNSA come from the germline V gene. Full variable domain (remainder filled in from reference TRBV7-2 and TRBJ1-2): GAGVSQSPSNKVTEKGKDVELRCDPISGHTALYWYRQSLGQGLEFLIYFQGNSAPDKSGLPSDRFSAERTGGSVSTLTIQRTQQEDSAVYLCASSLGPGTGGGYGYTFGSGTRLTVV.

The gene calls are TRBV30 and TRBJ1-3; D remains ambiguous. CDR1 and CDR2 from the germline V gene are GTSNPN and SVGIG (reference sequence). The CDR3 length is 15 residues. V dropped 3 bases and J dropped 4 bases, with 16 bases sitting between them. CDR3 sequence reads: CAWRTRGPSGNTIYF. CDR3 nucleotides: TGTGCCTGGAGAACGAGAGGACCGTCGGGAAACACCATATATTTT. Combining the CDR3 with reference TRBV30 and TRBJ1-3 gives the whole variable domain SQTIHQWPATLVQPVGSPLSLECTVEGTSNPNLYWYRQAAGRGLQLLFYSVGIGQISSEVPQNLSASRPQDRQFILSSKKLLLSDSGFYLCAWRTRGPSGNTIYFGEGSWLTVV.

The chain carries TRBV5-4 and TRBJ2-3; possibly TRBD2 for D (5 bases). CDR3 length: 14 amino acids. V lost 10 bases and J 0 bases, leaving 15 bases between the germline ends. Germline V CDR1 and CDR2: SGHNT, YYREEE (reference sequence). Written as DNA, the CDR3 is TGTGCCGCGCGACGGGGTCCTAGCACAGATACGCAGTATTTT. It yields the protein CAARRGPSTDTQYF.

The chain recombines TRBV19 with TRBJ1-1, with D perhaps TRBD1 (6 bases). V was clipped by 5 bases and J by 1 base, with 11 bases between them. Per the germline V gene, CDR1 is LNHDA and CDR2 is SQIVND (reference sequence). The CDR3 sequence is 14 residues long. The CDR3 sequence: CASSAHRENTEAFF. DNA for the CDR3: TGTGCCAGTAGTGCCCACAGGGAGAACACTGAAGCTTTCTTT.

V is TRBV6-1 and J is TRBJ1-1; 9 bases line up with TRBD1. The CDR3 is 14 residues long. J was trimmed by 6 bases and V by 6 bases; bases with no gene match: 8. Germline values: CDR1 MNHNS, CDR2 SASEGT. CDR3 sequence reads: CASSATGGRSEAFF. DNA of the CDR3: TGTGCCAGCAGCGCCACAGGGGGCAGGTCTGAAGCTTTCTTT.

In this sample, this clone turned up once. The chain has TRBV7-9 and TRBJ1-2; 7 bases match TRBD1. Germline V gene data show CDR1 as SEHNR and CDR2 as FQNEAQ (reference sequence). V lost 2 bases, J lost 5 bases, and 2 bases stayed unmatched. The CDR3 spans 13 residues. CDR3 amino acids: CASSLQGVYGYTF. The CDR3 bases are TGTGCCAGCAGCTTACAGGGGGTGTATGGCTACACCTTC.

This rearrangement joins TRBV5-1 to TRBJ1-5, with TRBD1 matching 7 bases. The CDR3 length is 14 residues. V dropped 0 bases and J dropped 11; count of bases not matched to a gene: 8. Germline V gives CDR1 SGHRS, CDR2 YFSETQ. The CDR3 bases are TGCGCCAGCAGCTTGGAGGCAGGGGGGAAAGCCCAGCATTTT. This sequence encodes CASSLEAGGKAQHF.

V usage is TRBV29-1 and J usage is TRBJ2-6; D perhaps matches TRBD1 (6 bases). CDR1 SQVTM and CDR2 ANQGSEA come from the germline V gene. Trimming left V 6 bases short and J 0 bases short, with 15 bases between. There are 16 residues in the CDR3. The CDR3: CSVTKDSYSGANVLTF. CDR3 DNA: TGCAGCGTCACTAAGGACAGTTACTCTGGGGCCAACGTCCTGACTTTC.

This clone was seen only once. The chain is built from TRBV6-6 and TRBJ2-1; D unclear. Germline CDR1 reads MNHNY; CDR2 reads SVGAGI (reference sequence). The CDR3 is 13 amino acids. V was clipped by 8 bases and J by 10 bases, with 18 bases between them. The CDR3 here is CASGLVERSEQFF. The CDR3 DNA follows: TGTGCCAGCGGCTTGGTCGAACGTTCCGAGCAGTTCTTC.

V and J are TRBV11-2 and TRBJ2-7; 9 bases match TRBD2. V shed 3 bases, J shed 2 bases, and the junction held 5 bases outside the gene matches. Germline values: CDR1 SGHAT, CDR2 FQNNGV. This CDR3 has 15 amino acids. CDR3 region: CASSFPAGGPYEQYF. CDR3 nucleotides: TGTGCCAGCAGCTTCCCGGCGGGAGGGCCCTACGAGCAGTACTTC. Combining the CDR3 with reference TRBV11-2 and TRBJ2-7 gives the whole variable domain EAGVAQSPRYKIIEKRQSVAFWCNPISGHATLYWYQQILGQGPKLLIQFQNNGVVDDSQLPKDRFSAERLKGVDSTLKIQPAKLEDSAVYLCASSFPAGGPYEQYFGPGTRLTVT.

This clone occurred once. The chain joins TRBV7-9 to TRBJ2-7, with TRBD1 matching 9 bases. J was trimmed by 1 base and V by 5 bases; bases with no gene match: 6. The CDR3 covers 15 residues. The germline CDR1 and CDR2 sequences are SEHNR and FQNEAQ (reference sequence). The CDR3 bases are TGTGCCAGCAGCCCGTGGGGACAGGGTTCCTACGAGCAGTACTTC. Translation gives CASSPWGQGSYEQYF.

This chain joins TRBV18 and TRBJ1-1; no clear D gene. Trimming took off 1 base at V and 3 bases at J, with 6 bases between the two ends. Germline values: CDR1 KGHSH, CDR2 LQKENI. The CDR3 runs 13 residues. The CDR3, as DNA: TGTGCCAGCTCACCACGGGGTGACACTGAAGCTTTCTTT. Translation: CASSPRGDTEAFF. Full variable domain (missing parts from reference TRBV18 and TRBJ1-1): NAGVMQNPRHLVRRRGQEARLRCSPMKGHSHVYWYRQLPEEGLKFMVYLQKENIIDESGMPKERFSAEFPKEGPSILRIQQVVRGDSAAYFCASSPRGDTEAFFGQGTRLTVV.

The V call is TRBV7-2, the J call TRBJ2-7; 7 nucleotides agree with TRBD2. J gave up 3 bases and V 3 bases, and 11 bases lay outside the gene matches. This CDR3 is 16 amino acids long. The V gene's germline CDR1 is SGHTA and CDR2 FQGNSA. The CDR3 here is CASSFKGRVPSYEQYF. The CDR3 nucleotides read TGTGCCAGCAGCTTTAAGGGGAGGGTTCCCAGCTACGAGCAGTACTTC. The entire variable domain, with the rest obtained from reference TRBV7-2 and TRBJ2-7, is as follows: GAGVSQSPSNKVTEKGKDVELRCDPISGHTALYWYRQSLGQGLEFLIYFQGNSAPDKSGLPSDRFSAERTGGSVSTLTIQRTQQEDSAVYLCASSFKGRVPSYEQYFGPGTRLTVT.

The chain recombines TRBV30 with TRBJ1-5; possibly TRBD1 for D (5 bases). The CDR3 spans 13 residues. The V end lost 5 bases, the J end lost 3 bases, and 11 bases lay between the germline ends. Germline V gene lookup returns CDR1 GTSNPN and CDR2 SVGIG (reference sequence). This CDR3 is CAWRGGFNQPQHF. DNA for the CDR3: TGTGCCTGGCGGGGGGGTTTCAATCAGCCCCAGCATTTT.

This sequence joins TRBV18 and TRBJ2-5; D is ambiguous. CDR1 and CDR2 (germline): KGHSH, LQKENI. The CDR3 spans 13 residues. The V and J ends lost 5 bases and 5 bases respectively, with 12 bases between them. CDR3 loop: CASSFTMRETQYF. Here the CDR3 DNA reads TGTGCCAGCTCATTCACTATGAGGGAGACCCAGTACTTC.

The CDR3 spells CASSLGLAGVGEQYF. In DNA form, the CDR3 reads TGCGCCAGCAGCTTGGGTCTAGCGGGAGTGGGCGAGCAGTACTTC. The V gene is TRBV5-1, the J gene TRBJ2-7; 10 nucleotides agree with TRBD2. This CDR3 spans 15 amino acids. With 0 bases clipped from V and 6 bases from J, the junction kept 6 bases outside the gene matches. Germline V gene sequence: CDR1 SGHRS, CDR2 YFSETQ.